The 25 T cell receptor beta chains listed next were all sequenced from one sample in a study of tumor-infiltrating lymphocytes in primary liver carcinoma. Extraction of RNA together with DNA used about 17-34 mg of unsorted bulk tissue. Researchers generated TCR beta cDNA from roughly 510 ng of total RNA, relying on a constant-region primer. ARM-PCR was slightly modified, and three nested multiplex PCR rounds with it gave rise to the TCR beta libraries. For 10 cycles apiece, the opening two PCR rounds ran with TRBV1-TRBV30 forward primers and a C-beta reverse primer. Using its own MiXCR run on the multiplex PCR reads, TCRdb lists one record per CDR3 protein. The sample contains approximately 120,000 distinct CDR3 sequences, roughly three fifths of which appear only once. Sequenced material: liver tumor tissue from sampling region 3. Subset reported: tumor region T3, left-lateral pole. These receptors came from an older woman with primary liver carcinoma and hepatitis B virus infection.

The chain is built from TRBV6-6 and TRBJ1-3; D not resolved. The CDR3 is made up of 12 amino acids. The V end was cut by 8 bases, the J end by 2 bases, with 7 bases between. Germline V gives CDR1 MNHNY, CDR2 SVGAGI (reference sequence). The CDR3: CASCSPGNTIYF. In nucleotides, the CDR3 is TGTGCCAGCTGTTCCCCTGGAAACACCATATATTTT.

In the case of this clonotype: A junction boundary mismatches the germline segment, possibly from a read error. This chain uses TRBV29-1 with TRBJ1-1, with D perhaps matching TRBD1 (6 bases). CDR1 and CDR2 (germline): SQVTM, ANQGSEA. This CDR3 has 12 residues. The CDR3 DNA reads TGCAGCATTGAGGAGGGGGACACTGAAGCTTTCTTT. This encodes CSIEEGDTEAFF.

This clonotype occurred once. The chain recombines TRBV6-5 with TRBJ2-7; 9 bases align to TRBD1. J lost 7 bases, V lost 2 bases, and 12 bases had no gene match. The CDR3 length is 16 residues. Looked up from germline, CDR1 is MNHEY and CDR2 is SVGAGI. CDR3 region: CASSYPEQGARNEQYF. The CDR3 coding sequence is TGTGCCAGCAGTTACCCAGAACAGGGGGCGCGGAATGAGCAGTACTTC.

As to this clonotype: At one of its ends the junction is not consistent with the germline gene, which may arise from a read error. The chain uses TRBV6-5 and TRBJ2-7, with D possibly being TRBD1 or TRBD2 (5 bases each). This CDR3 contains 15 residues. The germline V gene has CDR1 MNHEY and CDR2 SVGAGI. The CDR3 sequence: CASSYPVRENDEQYF. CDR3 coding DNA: TGTGCCAGCAGTTACCCAGTCAGGGAGAACGACGAACAGTACTTC.

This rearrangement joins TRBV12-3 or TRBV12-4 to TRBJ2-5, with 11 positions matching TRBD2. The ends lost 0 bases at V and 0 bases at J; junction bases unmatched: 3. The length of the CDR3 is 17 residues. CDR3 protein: CASSLAKGLADQETQYF. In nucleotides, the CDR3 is TGTGCCAGCAGTTTAGCGAAGGGACTAGCGGACCAAGAGACCCAGTACTTC.

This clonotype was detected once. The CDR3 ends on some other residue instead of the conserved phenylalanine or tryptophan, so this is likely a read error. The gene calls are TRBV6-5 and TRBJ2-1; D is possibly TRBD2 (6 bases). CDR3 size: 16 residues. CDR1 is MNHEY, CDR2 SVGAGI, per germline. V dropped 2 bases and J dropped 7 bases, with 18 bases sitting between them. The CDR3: CASSYVASRRGNEQFS. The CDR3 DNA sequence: TGTGCCAGCAGTTACGTGGCTAGCCGGAGGGGTAATGAGCAGTTCTCC.

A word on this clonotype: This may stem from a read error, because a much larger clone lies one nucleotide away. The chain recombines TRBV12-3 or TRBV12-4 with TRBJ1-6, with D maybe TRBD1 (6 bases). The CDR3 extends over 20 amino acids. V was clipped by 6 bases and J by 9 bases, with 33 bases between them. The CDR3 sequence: CASSSHGSGTRLLRGSPLHF. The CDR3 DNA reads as TGTGCCAGCAGCTCTCACGGGTCCGGGACACGACTCCTCAGGGGTTCACCCCTCCACTTT.

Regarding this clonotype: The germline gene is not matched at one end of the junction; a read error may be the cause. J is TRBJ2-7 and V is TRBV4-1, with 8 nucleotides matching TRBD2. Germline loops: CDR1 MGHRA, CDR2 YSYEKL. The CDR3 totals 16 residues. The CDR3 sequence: CASGQTFSGATYEQCF. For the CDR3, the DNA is TGCGCCAGCGGCCAAACCTTTAGCGGGGCTACCTACGAGCAGTGCTTC.

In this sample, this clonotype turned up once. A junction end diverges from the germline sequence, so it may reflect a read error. The CDR3 nucleotides read TGTACCAGCAATTTTACCCCGGGACTAGCGCTGTCCGCCGGGGAGCTGTTTTTT. It yields the protein CTSNFTPGLALSAGELFF. V usage is TRBV13 and J usage is TRBJ2-2, with TRBD2 identical over 10 bases. Germline V gene sequence: CDR1 PRHDT, CDR2 FYEKMQ (reference sequence). CDR3 size: 18 residues.

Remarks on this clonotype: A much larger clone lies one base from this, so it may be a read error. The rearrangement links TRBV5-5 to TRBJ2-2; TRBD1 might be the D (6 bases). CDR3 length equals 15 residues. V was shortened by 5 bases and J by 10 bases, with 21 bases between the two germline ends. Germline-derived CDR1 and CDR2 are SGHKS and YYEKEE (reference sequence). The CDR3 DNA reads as TGTGCCAGCAGGAGTCCGGGACACCGCGACGTGGAGCTGTTTTTT. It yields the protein CASRSPGHRDVELFF.

The CDR3 sequence: CAWTVLGGTNEKLFF. The CDR3 DNA reads as TGTGCCTGGACTGTACTGGGGGGCACAAATGAAAAACTGTTTTTT. The rearrangement links TRBV30 to TRBJ1-4; D is possibly TRBD1 (6 bases). V lost 4 bases, J lost 5 bases, and 17 bases lay in between. Germline V gene data show CDR1 as GTSNPN and CDR2 as SVGIG (reference sequence). The length of the CDR3 is 15 residues.

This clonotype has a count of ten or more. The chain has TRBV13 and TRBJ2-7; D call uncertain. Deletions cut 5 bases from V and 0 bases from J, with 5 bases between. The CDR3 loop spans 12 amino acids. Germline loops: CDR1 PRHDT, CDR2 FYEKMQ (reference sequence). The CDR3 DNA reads TGTGCCAGCAGCCAGGTCTCCTACGAGCAGTACTTC. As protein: CASSQVSYEQYF.

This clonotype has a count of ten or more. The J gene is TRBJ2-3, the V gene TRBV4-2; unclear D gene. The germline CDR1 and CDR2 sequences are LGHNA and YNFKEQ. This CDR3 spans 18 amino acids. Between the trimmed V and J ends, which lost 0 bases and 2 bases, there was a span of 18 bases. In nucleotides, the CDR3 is TGTGCCAGCAGCCAAGAGTTTGTCCACAACCTGTTCACAGATACGCAGTATTTT. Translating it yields CASSQEFVHNLFTDTQYF.

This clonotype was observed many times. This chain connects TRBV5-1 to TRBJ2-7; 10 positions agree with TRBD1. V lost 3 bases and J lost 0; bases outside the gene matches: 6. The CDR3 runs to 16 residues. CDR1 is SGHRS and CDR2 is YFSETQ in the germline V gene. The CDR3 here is CASSSRDRGLSYEQYF. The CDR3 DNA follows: TGCGCCAGCAGCTCCCGGGACAGGGGCCTCTCCTACGAGCAGTACTTC.

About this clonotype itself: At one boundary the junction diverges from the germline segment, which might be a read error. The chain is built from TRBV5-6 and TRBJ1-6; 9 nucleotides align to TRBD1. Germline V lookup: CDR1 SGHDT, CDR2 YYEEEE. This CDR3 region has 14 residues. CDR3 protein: CARSLDRGNSPLHF. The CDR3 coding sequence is TGTGCCAGGAGCTTGGACAGGGGCAATTCACCACTCCACTTT.

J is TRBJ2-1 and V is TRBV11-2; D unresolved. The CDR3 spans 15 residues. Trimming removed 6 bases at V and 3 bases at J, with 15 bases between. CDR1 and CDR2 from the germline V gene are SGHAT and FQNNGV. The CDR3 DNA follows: TGTGCCAGCAGGGCAAGGGTTACTGTCTACAATGAGCAGTTCTTC. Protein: CASRARVTVYNEQFF.

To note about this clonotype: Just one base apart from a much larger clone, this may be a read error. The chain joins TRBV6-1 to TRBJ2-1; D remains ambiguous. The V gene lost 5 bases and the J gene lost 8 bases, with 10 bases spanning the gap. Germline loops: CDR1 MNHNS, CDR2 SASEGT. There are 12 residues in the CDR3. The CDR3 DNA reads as TGTGCCAGCAGTAAACCATCAGATGAGCAGTTCTTC. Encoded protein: CASSKPSDEQFF.

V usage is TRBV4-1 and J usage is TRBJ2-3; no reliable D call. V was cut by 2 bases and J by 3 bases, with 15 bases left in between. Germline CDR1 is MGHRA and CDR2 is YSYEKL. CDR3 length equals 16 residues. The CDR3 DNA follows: TGCGCCAGCAGCCAAAGTGGGGATTTCAGAACAGATACGCAGTATTTT. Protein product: CASSQSGDFRTDTQYF.

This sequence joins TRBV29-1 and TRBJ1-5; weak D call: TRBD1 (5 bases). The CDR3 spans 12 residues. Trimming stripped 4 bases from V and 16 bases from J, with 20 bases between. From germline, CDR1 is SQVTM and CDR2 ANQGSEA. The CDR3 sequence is CSVGDFNQLQHF. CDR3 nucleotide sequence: TGCAGCGTTGGGGACTTTAATCAGCTCCAACATTTT.

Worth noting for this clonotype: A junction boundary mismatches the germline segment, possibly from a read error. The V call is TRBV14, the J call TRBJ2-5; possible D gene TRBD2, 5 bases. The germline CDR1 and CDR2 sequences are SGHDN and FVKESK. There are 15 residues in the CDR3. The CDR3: CAGSAQSGLRGTQYF. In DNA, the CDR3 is TGTGCCGGCAGCGCCCAGAGTGGCCTCCGGGGGACCCAGTACTTC.

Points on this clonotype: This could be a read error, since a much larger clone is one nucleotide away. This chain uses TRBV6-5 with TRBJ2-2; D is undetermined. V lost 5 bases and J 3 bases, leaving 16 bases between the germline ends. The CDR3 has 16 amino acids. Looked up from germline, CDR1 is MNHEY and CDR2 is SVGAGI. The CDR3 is CASSPSGHPYTGELFF. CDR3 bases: TGTGCCAGCAGTCCTTCGGGCCACCCCTACACCGGGGAGCTGTTTTTT.

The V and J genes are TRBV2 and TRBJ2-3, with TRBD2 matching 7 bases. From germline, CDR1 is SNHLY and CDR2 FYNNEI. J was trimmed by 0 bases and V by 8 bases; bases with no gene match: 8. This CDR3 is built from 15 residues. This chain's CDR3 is CASWPRTSSTDTQYF. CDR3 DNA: TGTGCCAGCTGGCCGAGGACTAGTAGCACAGATACGCAGTATTTT.

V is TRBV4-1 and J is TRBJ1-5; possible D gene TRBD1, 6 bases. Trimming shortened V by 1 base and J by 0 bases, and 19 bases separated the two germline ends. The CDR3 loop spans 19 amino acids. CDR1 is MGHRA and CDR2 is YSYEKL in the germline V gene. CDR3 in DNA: TGCGCCAGCAGCCAAGCCGGGGGGGGCAGACTGAATAGCAATCAGCCCCAGCATTTT. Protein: CASSQAGGGRLNSNQPQHF.

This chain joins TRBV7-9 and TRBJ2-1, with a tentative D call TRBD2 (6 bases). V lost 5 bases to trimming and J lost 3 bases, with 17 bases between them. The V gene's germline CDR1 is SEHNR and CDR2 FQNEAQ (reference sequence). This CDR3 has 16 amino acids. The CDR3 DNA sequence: TGTGCCAGCAGCCCGAGACTAGTGGGGCTCTACAATGAGCAGTTCTTC. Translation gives CASSPRLVGLYNEQFF.

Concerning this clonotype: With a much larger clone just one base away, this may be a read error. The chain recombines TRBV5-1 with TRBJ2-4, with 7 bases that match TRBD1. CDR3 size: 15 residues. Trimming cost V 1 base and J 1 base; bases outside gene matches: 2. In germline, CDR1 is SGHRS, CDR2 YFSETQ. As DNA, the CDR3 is TGCGCCAGCAGCTTGATACAGGGGGCCAAAAACATTCAGTACTTC. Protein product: CASSLIQGAKNIQYF.